Listed here are 19 T cell receptor beta chains from one sample, sequenced in a study of T cell responses to AZD1222 COVID-19 vaccine. Sequencing used immunoSEQ multiplex PCR; TCRdb keeps in-frame clones, though not all of them. The sample yields 120,000 or so clones, around 90% seen once. This material consisted of peripheral blood, taken on day 0 of AZD1222 vaccination. All receptors derive from an adult in good health.

This clone was seen just once. This chain links TRBV5-1 with TRBJ2-1; 9 positions agree with TRBD2. Germline CDR1 reads SGHRS; CDR2 reads YFSETQ. The J segment lost 3 bases and the V segment lost 1 base, leaving 2 bases of the junction unmatched. The CDR3 is 15 residues long. CDR3 nucleotide sequence: TGCGCCAGCAGCTTGATGACTAGCGGCTACAATGAGCAGTTCTTC. This codes for CASSLMTSGYNEQFF.

The chain has TRBV6-2 or TRBV6-3 and TRBJ2-7; 8 bases match TRBD1. The CDR3 consists of 16 residues. Per the germline V gene, CDR1 is MNHEY and CDR2 is SVGEGT. The V and J ends lost 5 bases and 2 bases, in that order; junction bases with no gene match: 11. The CDR3 loop is CASSLPRDRGPYEQYF. DNA for the CDR3: TGTGCCAGCAGTCTTCCCAGAGACAGGGGCCCCTACGAGCAGTACTTC.

The V and J genes are TRBV9 and TRBJ2-7, with a weak D call TRBD1 (7 bases). The CDR3 sequence is 14 residues long. Germline V lookup: CDR1 SGDLS, CDR2 YYNGEE. Trimming shortened V by 4 bases and J by 4 bases, and 15 bases separated the two germline ends. CDR3 sequence: CASSRGTATYEQYF. CDR3 nucleotide sequence: TGTGCCAGCAGCCGGGGGACAGCGACTTACGAGCAGTACTTC.

This sequence joins TRBV19 and TRBJ1-2, with D perhaps TRBD1 (5 bases). CDR3 length equals 14 residues. Trimming stripped 3 bases from V and 5 bases from J, with 13 bases between. The germline V gene encodes CDR1 LNHDA and CDR2 SQIVND (reference sequence). CDR3 amino acids: CASSIWGNRYGYTF. DNA for the CDR3: TGTGCCAGTAGTATTTGGGGGAACAGATATGGCTACACCTTC. Using reference TRBV19 and TRBJ1-2 for the parts outside the CDR3, the full variable domain is DGGITQSPKYLFRKEGQNVTLSCEQNLNHDAMYWYRQDPGQGLRLIYYSQIVNDFQKGDIAEGYSVSREKKESFPLTVTSAQKNPTAFYLCASSIWGNRYGYTFGSGTRLTVV.

This clone was seen once. The chain links TRBV5-1 to TRBJ1-2, with D maybe TRBD1 (5 bases). V lost 0 bases and J lost 0, with 15 bases in between. From germline, CDR1 is SGHRS and CDR2 YFSETQ. There are 17 residues in the CDR3. CDR3 DNA: TGCGCCAGCAGCTTGGACCCCGGGACGGACGCTAACTATGGCTACACCTTC. Its protein is CASSLDPGTDANYGYTF.

The chain is built from TRBV7-2 and TRBJ2-2; 10 bases align to TRBD1. V lost 5 bases to trimming and J lost 5 bases; unmatched junction nucleotides: 5. Germline V CDR1 and CDR2: SGHTA, FQGNSA. The CDR3 runs 15 residues. CDR3 loop: CASSQTGGRTGELFF. The DNA for the CDR3 is TGTGCCAGCAGCCAGACAGGGGGCCGGACCGGGGAGCTGTTTTTT. Full variable domain (outside the CDR3, taken from reference TRBV7-2 and TRBJ2-2): GAGVSQSPSNKVTEKGKDVELRCDPISGHTALYWYRQSLGQGLEFLIYFQGNSAPDKSGLPSDRFSAERTGGSVSTLTIQRTQQEDSAVYLCASSQTGGRTGELFFGEGSRLTVL.

The chain recombines TRBV7-6 with TRBJ1-6, with D perhaps TRBD1 (6 bases). Germline lookup yields CDR1 SGHVS and CDR2 FNYEAQ. The CDR3 length is 16 residues. Between the trimmed V and J ends, which lost 5 bases and 8 bases, there was a span of 19 bases. The CDR3 DNA reads as TGTGCCAGCAGCCCATCCCCGGGGGGGCGAGATTCACCCCTCCACTTT. Translating it yields CASSPSPGGRDSPLHF.

The genes are TRBV7-8 and TRBJ2-7; D may be TRBD2 (6 bases). The CDR3 extends over 14 amino acids. With 4 bases removed from V and 5 bases from J, the gap between germline ends came to 15 bases. Germline V gives CDR1 SGHVS, CDR2 FQNEAQ. CDR3 region: CASSSSRGYHEQYF. As DNA, the CDR3 is TGTGCCAGCAGCTCCAGCCGGGGGTACCACGAGCAGTACTTC.

The CDR3 reads CASSIEWGSSYEQYF. In DNA, the CDR3 is TGTGCCAGCAGCATTGAATGGGGGAGCTCCTACGAGCAGTACTTC. The genes are TRBV11-2 and TRBJ2-7; tentatively, D is TRBD1 or TRBD2 (5 bases each). The CDR3 spans 15 residues. Trimming pared 5 bases from V and 0 bases from J, leaving 14 bases between. Germline CDR1 and CDR2: SGHAT and FQNNGV.

The V and J genes are TRBV4-1 and TRBJ1-5, with 9 bases matching TRBD1. Unmatched junction bases numbered 4, after V lost 4 bases and J lost 6 bases. CDR1 MGHRA and CDR2 YSYEKL come from the germline V gene. The CDR3 spans 14 residues. CDR3 residues: CASSPGQGGQPQHF. The DNA of the CDR3 is TGCGCCAGCAGCCCGGGACAGGGAGGTCAGCCCCAGCATTTT.

The chain links TRBV7-9 to TRBJ2-1, with TRBD2 matching 13 bases. The CDR3 is made up of 13 amino acids. Germline CDR1 reads SEHNR; CDR2 reads FQNEAQ (reference sequence). V was pared by 10 bases and J by 7 bases, with 4 bases of the junction left unmatched. The CDR3 reads CAIRLAGGNEQFF. The CDR3 region has the DNA TGTGCCATCCGACTAGCGGGGGGAAATGAGCAGTTCTTC.

The chain uses TRBV10-3 and TRBJ1-4, with 8 nucleotides matching TRBD1. CDR1 and CDR2 (germline): ENHRY, SYGVKD. V lost 2 bases, J lost 7 bases, and 9 bases stayed unmatched. This CDR3 is built from 16 residues. In nucleotides, the CDR3 is TGTGCCATCAGTGAGGGGCAGGGGGCGCCGGGTGAAAAACTGTTTTTT. It yields the protein CAISEGQGAPGEKLFF.

The V and J genes are TRBV18 and TRBJ1-1; D gene unclear. Trimming removed 6 bases at V and 2 bases at J, with 7 bases between. This CDR3 has 12 amino acids. Germline CDR1 KGHSH, CDR2 LQKENI. The DNA for the CDR3 is TGTGCCAGCTCCGGGAGTAACACTGAAGCTTTCTTT. It is translated as CASSGSNTEAFF.

The CDR3 loop reads CASSFSAGLAQPQHF. DNA for the CDR3: TGTGCCAGCAGCTTTTCGGCAGGGCTCGCCCAGCCCCAGCATTTT. The chain employs TRBV7-2 and TRBJ1-5, with D possibly TRBD1 on 5 matching bases. Per germline, CDR1 SGHTA and CDR2 FQGNSA. This CDR3 is built from 15 residues. The V end lost 3 bases, the J end lost 7 bases, and 16 bases lay between the germline ends.

The chain joins TRBV27 to TRBJ1-1; D might be TRBD1 (6 bases). Looked up from germline, CDR1 is MNHEY and CDR2 is SMNVEV (reference sequence). V was cut by 4 bases and J by 5 bases, with 14 bases left in between. The CDR3 loop spans 14 amino acids. CDR3 residues: CASSSQQGFTEAFF. In DNA form, the CDR3 reads TGTGCCAGCAGTTCCCAACAGGGCTTTACTGAAGCTTTCTTT.

The genes are TRBV5-5 and TRBJ1-5; D call uncertain. Germline lookup yields CDR1 SGHKS and CDR2 YYEKEE (reference sequence). V gave up 4 bases and J gave up 3 bases, with 14 bases separating them. This CDR3 spans 15 amino acids. CDR3 nucleotides: TGTGCCAGCAGCCCTGGTTGGGAGATCAATCAGCCCCAGCATTTT. Its translation: CASSPGWEINQPQHF.

The chain links TRBV7-6 to TRBJ2-1, with 10 bases that match TRBD2. Germline trimming cut 5 bases from V and 1 base from J; bases unmatched to any gene: 14. This CDR3 is built from 19 residues. Germline CDR1 is SGHVS and CDR2 is FNYEAQ. The CDR3 sequence is CASSGTGAGGPRSYNEQFF. The CDR3 coding sequence is TGTGCCAGCAGCGGCACGGGAGCGGGAGGGCCTAGGTCCTACAATGAGCAGTTCTTC.

The J gene is TRBJ1-1, the V gene TRBV3-1 (or the pseudogene TRBV3-2), with no clear D. Between the trimmed V and J ends, which lost 0 bases and 8 bases, there was a span of 7 bases. Germline lookup yields CDR1 LGHDT and CDR2 YNNKEL (reference sequence). This CDR3 has 12 amino acids. As DNA, the CDR3 is TGTGCCAGCAGCCAAGATTTCGGGGAAGCTTTCTTT. This gives the protein CASSQDFGEAFF.

This chain uses TRBV6-5 with TRBJ2-7; 14 bases fit TRBD2. From germline, CDR1 is MNHEY and CDR2 SVGAGI. V lost 4 bases, J lost 1 base, and 0 bases stayed unmatched. This CDR3 has 15 amino acids. The CDR3 DNA is TGTGCCAGCAGTTGGACTAGCGGGGGGTCCTACGAGCAGTACTTC. Amino acids: CASSWTSGGSYEQYF.